The 15 T cell receptor beta chains listed next were all sequenced from one sample in a study of T-cell memory formation after mild COVID-19. TCRdb ran MiXCR on the 5' RACE reads and lists one entry per CDR3 protein. The sample shows 350,000 to 400,000 distinct CDR3 sequences, 14% of them seen only once. The sample was PBMCs or a T cell subset sorted from them (not recorded which). The receptors were sampled from a young man who had mild COVID-19 (a few samples of this study predate the infection). Cell type and time point are not known.

This sequence joins TRBV7-9 and TRBJ2-3; no reliable D call. CDR1 is SEHNR and CDR2 is FQNEAQ in the germline V gene (reference sequence). The CDR3 consists of 16 residues. Trimming cost V 1 base and J 0 bases, with 11 bases left between them. The CDR3 DNA sequence: TGTGCCAGCAGCTTAGGGGCATCACCTAGCACAGATACGCAGTATTTT. Residues: CASSLGASPSTDTQYF.

The CDR3 bases are TGTGCCAGCAGTATAATACCAGAGACCCAGTACTTC. Amino acid sequence: CASSIIPETQYF. V gene TRBV14 combines with J gene TRBJ2-5; D unresolved. The germline gives CDR1 SGHDN, CDR2 FVKESK. Between the trimmed V and J ends, which lost 6 bases and 4 bases, there was a span of 9 bases. There are 12 residues in the CDR3.

This clonotype was recorded once. V usage is TRBV11-1 and J usage is TRBJ2-1, with TRBD2 matching 9 bases. The CDR3 length is 14 residues. The ends lost 5 bases at V and 6 bases at J; junction bases unmatched: 5. CDR1 and CDR2 (germline): SGHAT, FQDESV (reference sequence). CDR3: CASSMAAGGNEQFF. The CDR3 bases are TGTGCCAGCAGCATGGCAGCGGGGGGCAATGAGCAGTTCTTC.

This clonotype was observed a few times. The V gene is TRBV20-1, the J gene TRBJ2-7; D might be TRBD1 (6 bases). This CDR3 region has 13 residues. Germline V gene sequence: CDR1 DFQATT, CDR2 SNEGSKA (reference sequence). V was trimmed by 3 bases and J by 3 bases, leaving 12 bases between them. The CDR3 DNA follows: TGCAGTGCTAGTCACGGACAGAACTACGAGCAGTACGTC. Amino acid sequence: CSASHGQNYEQYV.

The V call is TRBV6-6, the J call TRBJ1-2, with 9 bases aligning to TRBD1. V gave up 5 bases and J gave up 3 bases; unmatched junction bases: 10. Germline V gene data show CDR1 as MNHNY and CDR2 as SVGAGI (reference sequence). The CDR3 totals 16 residues. The CDR3 sequence is CASSIHRDRVDYGYTF. Here the CDR3 DNA reads TGTGCCAGCAGTATACACCGGGACAGGGTCGACTATGGCTACACCTTC.

This clonotype showed up just a few times. The chain uses TRBV11-3 and TRBJ2-2, with D possibly TRBD1 on 5 matching bases. The CDR3 is 13 residues long. V gave up 2 bases and J gave up 9 bases, with 10 bases separating them. Germline values: CDR1 SGHNT, CDR2 YENEEA. The CDR3 loop reads CASSLSYRRELFF. For the CDR3, the DNA is TGTGCCAGCAGCTTATCATACAGGAGGGAGCTGTTTTTT.

This clonotype was recorded a few times. The chain couples TRBV5-1 to TRBJ2-7, with 7 positions matching TRBD2. CDR1 and CDR2 from the germline V gene are SGHRS and YFSETQ. The CDR3 contains 13 residues. Losses at the gene ends were 4 bases for V and 2 bases for J; bases not matched to a gene: 3. CDR3 protein: CASSRGETYEQYV. For the CDR3, the DNA is TGCGCCAGCAGCCGGGGGGAGACCTACGAGCAGTACGTC.

This clonotype was seen a few times. J is TRBJ2-7 and V is TRBV4-1; TRBD1 aligns across 8 bases. Germline V gene sequence: CDR1 MGHRA, CDR2 YSYEKL. The J segment lost 0 bases and the V segment lost 1 base, leaving 5 bases of the junction unmatched. The length of the CDR3 is 16 residues. CDR3 loop: CASSQATGGFSYEQYV. CDR3 nucleotide sequence: TGCGCCAGCAGCCAAGCCACAGGGGGTTTCTCCTACGAGCAGTACGTC.

This clonotype was picked up a small number of times. The rearrangement links TRBV4-1 to TRBJ1-2; D not certain. The germline gives CDR1 MGHRA, CDR2 YSYEKL. The CDR3 runs to 13 residues. V lost 6 bases and J lost 4, with 12 bases in between. CDR3 sequence: CASSPPNIYGYTF. The DNA for the CDR3 is TGCGCCAGCAGTCCCCCGAACATCTATGGCTACACCTTC.

This clonotype came up a few times. The chain recombines TRBV4-3 with TRBJ1-4; possible D gene TRBD1, 5 bases. Germline loops: CDR1 LGHNA, CDR2 YSLEER. V was shortened by 8 bases and J by 8 bases, with 21 bases between the two germline ends. The CDR3 has 15 residues. The CDR3 coding sequence is TGCGCCAGCGCCCCAGGGAGCAGCCGAGGGGAAAAACTGTTTTTT. Amino acids: CASAPGSSRGEKLFF.

This clonotype was observed many times. The chain links TRBV12-3 or TRBV12-4 to TRBJ1-5, with a weak D call TRBD1 (6 bases). V dropped 4 bases and J dropped 1 base, with 17 bases sitting between them. The CDR3 runs to 17 residues. The CDR3 DNA is TGTGCCAGCAGTTATCTCCGGAACAGGGTGAGCAATCAGCCCCAGCATTTT. Protein sequence: CASSYLRNRVSNQPQHF.

The V call is TRBV12-3 or TRBV12-4, the J call TRBJ2-3; 7 nucleotides line up with TRBD2. This CDR3 is 15 amino acids long. V gave up 8 bases and J gave up 1 base; unmatched junction bases: 9. Written as DNA, the CDR3 is TGTGCCAGCGGAACTGGACTAGGTGGCACAGATACGCAGTATTTT. It specifies CASGTGLGGTDTQYF.

This clonotype was observed a handful of times. The rearrangement uses TRBV7-2 and TRBJ2-5, with D uncertain. The CDR3 runs 10 residues. V gave up 7 bases and J gave up 2 bases, with 2 bases separating them. CDR1 and CDR2 (germline): SGHTA, FQGNSA. The CDR3 DNA is TGTGCCAGCACGCAAGAGACCCAGTACTTC. Its protein product is CASTQETQYF.

The J gene is TRBJ2-1, the V gene TRBV7-2, with 11 bases aligning to TRBD2. The CDR3 spans 18 residues. V dropped 6 bases and J dropped 9; count of bases not matched to a gene: 19. The germline V gene encodes CDR1 SGHTA and CDR2 FQGNSA. CDR3 amino acids: CASSTGPGFSGGAREQFF. The CDR3, as DNA: TGTGCCAGCAGTACAGGACCGGGCTTTAGCGGGGGGGCGCGTGAGCAGTTCTTC.

The J gene is TRBJ2-2, the V gene TRBV11-1, with D maybe TRBD1 (6 bases). Germline values: CDR1 SGHAT, CDR2 FQDESV (reference sequence). V was clipped by 7 bases and J by 0 bases, with 9 bases between them. The CDR3 extends over 14 amino acids. DNA of the CDR3: TGTGCCAGCAATAACAGGGCGAACACCGGGGAGCTGTTTTTT. The encoded protein is CASNNRANTGELFF.